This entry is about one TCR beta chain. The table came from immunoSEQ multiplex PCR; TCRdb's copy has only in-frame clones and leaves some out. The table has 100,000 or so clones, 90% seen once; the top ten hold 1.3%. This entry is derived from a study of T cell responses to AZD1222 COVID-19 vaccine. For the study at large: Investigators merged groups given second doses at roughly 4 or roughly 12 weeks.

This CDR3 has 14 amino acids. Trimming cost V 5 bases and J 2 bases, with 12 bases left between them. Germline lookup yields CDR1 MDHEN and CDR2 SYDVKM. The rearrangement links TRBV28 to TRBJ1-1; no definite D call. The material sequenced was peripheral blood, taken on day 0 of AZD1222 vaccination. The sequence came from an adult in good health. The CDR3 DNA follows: TGTGCCAGCAGTCTGTTTCCTTTCAACACTGAAGCTTTCTTT. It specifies CASSLFPFNTEAFF.